The source of this T cell receptor beta chain is a study of shared clonotypes between healthy human individuals. Using immunoSEQ multiplex PCR, the repertoire was profiled, and TCRdb retains in-frame clones only, with some absent. The sample yields a few hundred thousand clones, 96% seen once. The germline V gene encodes CDR1 MNHEY and CDR2 SVGAGI. V lost 3 bases and J lost 2, with 15 bases in between. The CDR3 extends over 16 amino acids. J is TRBJ2-3 and V is TRBV6-5, with D tentatively TRBD1 or TRBD2 (6 bases each). The sequence came from a man aged 30 to 39 in good health. Sequenced sample: memory CD8+ T cells sorted from blood. As to subset: CD45RO+ cells pooled with CCR7-negative TemRA cells. This chain's CDR3 is CASSYPGAGLTDTQYF. Here the CDR3 DNA reads TGTGCCAGCAGTTATCCGGGGGCGGGACTCACAGATACGCAGTATTTT.